A selection of T cell receptor beta chains follows, all from one sample in a study of blood T cell repertoires in COVID-19. The assay was immunoSEQ multiplex PCR, and TCRdb's table has in-frame clones only and misses some. The table lists 350,000 to 400,000 clones, 75% to 90% of them singletons, with more than 0.8% in the top ten. Sequencing was performed on PBMCs or T cells enriched from blood (not recorded which). The source is a man aged 18 to 35 who had recovered from COVID-19. CDR3s include the opening cysteine and the closing phenylalanine or tryptophan. A D gene is named only where the DNA matches it firmly. Size is stated for part of the rows, as once, few or many counts, or as a class when the clone is expanded.

abundance	v_gene	j_gene	d_gene	CDR3nt	CDR3aa
.	TRBV6-1	TRBJ2-2	.	TGTGCCAGCAGTGAAGCGGGGGAGAGGGGGTATAGCGGGGAGCTGTTTTTT	CASSEAGERGYSGELFF
once	TRBV10-3	TRBJ2-7	.	TGTGCCATCAGTGAGTCGGGAGGTAGAGAGCAGTACTTC	CAISESGGREQYF
.	TRBV7-2	TRBJ2-3	.	TGTGCCAGCAGCTTCTTTAGCCCAGATACGCAGTATTTT	CASSFFSPDTQYF
.	TRBV28	TRBJ1-1	.	TGTGCCAGCAGTTTAAGGCTTCCGGGCACTGAAGCTTTCTTT	CASSLRLPGTEAFF
.	TRBV7-8	TRBJ1-1	.	TGTGCCAGCAGCTCGGTTCGGGTCCGGGGGACTGAAGCTTTCTTT	CASSSVRVRGTEAFF
.	TRBV7-2	TRBJ2-6	.	TGTGCCAGCAGACTGGGGGGATCTGGGGCCAACGTCCTGACTTTC	CASRLGGSGANVLTF
.	TRBV7-2	TRBJ1-1	TRBD1	TGTGCCAGCAGCTTTGGAATACAGGGGACCCAAGCTTTCTTT	CASSFGIQGTQAFF
.	TRBV6-2/TRBV6-3	TRBJ2-5	TRBD1	TGTGCCAGCAGTTATTCTTGGTTCCCAACAGGGGGCGGTGAGACCCAGTACTTC	CASSYSWFPTGGGETQYF
.	TRBV6-1	TRBJ2-7	TRBD1	TGTGCCAGCAGGTGGGGACAGGGAGCCTACGAGCAGTACTTC	CASRWGQGAYEQYF
.	TRBV13	TRBJ2-5	TRBD2	TGTGCCAGCAGCTCCCTCTCCGGGACTAGCGGACAAGAGACCCAGTACTTC	CASSSLSGTSGQETQYF
.	TRBV7-9	TRBJ2-5	.	TGTGCCAGCAGCCGGGACACCAGGCAAGAGACCCAGTACTTC	CASSRDTRQETQYF
.	TRBV7-9	TRBJ2-1	TRBD2	TGTGCCAGCAGCTCAACCGGGACTAGCGGGAGGCTTGGGCAGTTCTTC	CASSSTGTSGRLGQFF
.	TRBV6-5	TRBJ1-2	TRBD1	TGTGCCAGCAGAAAAATTGACAGGGGAGGGGGCTACACCTTC	CASRKIDRGGGYTF
.	TRBV10-3	TRBJ2-7	.	TGTGCCATCAGTGGCAGGCCGAGCTCCTACGAGCAGTACTTC	CAISGRPSSYEQYF
.	TRBV29-1	TRBJ1-2	.	TGCAGCGCCGAACACAGGCAAGCTAACTATGGCTACACCTTC	CSAEHRQANYGYTF
.	TRBV19	TRBJ2-7	.	TGTGCCAGTACTGACAGCCACGAGCAGTACTTC	CASTDSHEQYF
.	TRBV5-1	TRBJ2-5	.	TGCGCCAGCAGCTTTAATAGAGAGACCCAGTACTTC	CASSFNRETQYF
once	TRBV7-9	TRBJ2-1	.	TGTGCCAGCAGCAAAACAGGGATTTCCTACAATGAGCAGTTCTTC	CASSKTGISYNEQFF
.	TRBV6-5	TRBJ2-7	.	TGTGCCAGCAGTCCGGGAACCACAGGGATCGAGCAGTACTTC	CASSPGTTGIEQYF
.	TRBV7-8	TRBJ2-4	.	TGTGCCAGCAGCCAAGGACAAGGAAACATTCAGTACTTC	CASSQGQGNIQYF
.	TRBV5-4	TRBJ2-3	TRBD2	TGTGCCAGCAGCTTGTCTAGCGGGGGGTTAGATACGCAGTATTTT	CASSLSSGGLDTQYF
.	TRBV5-5	TRBJ1-6	.	TGTGCCAGCAGCGAGCAGCCTATCCAGGGTTCACCCCTCCACTTT	CASSEQPIQGSPLHF
.	TRBV4-1	TRBJ1-2	.	TGCGCCAGCAGCGGAGGGAGCCGCAGAGATGGCTACACCTTC	CASSGGSRRDGYTF
.	TRBV28	TRBJ2-7	.	TGTGCCAGCAGTTGGGTAGCGGCTTACGAGCAGTACTTC	CASSWVAAYEQYF
.	TRBV7-2	TRBJ1-1	.	TGTGCCAGCAGCTTCCGACACGTCGAAGCTTTCTTT	CASSFRHVEAFF
.	TRBV2	TRBJ2-6	.	TGTGCCAGCAGCGACAGAGCTGGGGCCAACGTCCTGACTTTC	CASSDRAGANVLTF
.	TRBV2	TRBJ2-3	TRBD2	TGTGCCAGCAGTGAAAGCGGGGGTTTCACAGATACGCAGTATTTT	CASSESGGFTDTQYF
.	TRBV19	TRBJ2-7	TRBD1	TGTGCCAGTAGTGCCACCCATATCGGGACAGGGGGCGACGAGCAGTACTTC	CASSATHIGTGGDEQYF
.	TRBV7-9	TRBJ2-7	TRBD1	TGTGCCAGCAGCCGTGGACAGGGCGTCGACGAGCAGTACTTC	CASSRGQGVDEQYF
.	TRBV2	TRBJ1-2	.	TGTGCCAGCATTGACGGCAGGGGAGCTTATGGCTACACCTTC	CASIDGRGAYGYTF
.	TRBV6-1	TRBJ1-2	.	TGTGCCAGCAGTGACAGGACCGGGGGGGTTGGCTACACCTTC	CASSDRTGGVGYTF
.	TRBV4-3	TRBJ2-7	.	TGCGCCAGCAGCCAAGATCGCGGGGACGAGCAGTACTTC	CASSQDRGDEQYF
.	TRBV4-3	TRBJ2-3	.	TGCGCCAGCAGCTACCACTGGGGCCGAGGCACAGATACGCAGTATTTT	CASSYHWGRGTDTQYF
.	TRBV27	TRBJ2-5	TRBD2	TGTGCCAGCAGTAGAATGGGGACTAGCGGACAAGAGACCCAGTACTTC	CASSRMGTSGQETQYF
.	TRBV5-1	TRBJ1-2	.	TGCGCCAGCAGCCCTGACAGACACTATGGCTACACCTTC	CASSPDRHYGYTF
.	TRBV15	TRBJ1-2	.	TGTGCCACCAGCAGAGCCCCCCCCTTTAACTATGGCTACACCTTC	CATSRAPPFNYGYTF
.	TRBV19	TRBJ2-2	.	TGTGCCAGTAGTATAGAACCGGACACCGGGGAGCTGTTTTTT	CASSIEPDTGELFF
.	TRBV4-1	TRBJ2-3	TRBD1	TGCGCCAGCAGCCAAGCAGCACCGACAGGGGTGCGGGTCACAGATACGCAGTATTTT	CASSQAAPTGVRVTDTQYF
.	TRBV6-5	TRBJ2-5	TRBD2	TGTGCCAGCAGTTACTCGATCGAAGCGGGGGATTCCCAGTACTTC	CASSYSIEAGDSQYF
.	TRBV28	TRBJ2-4	TRBD1	TGTGCCAGCAGCGACAGGGTCCTAGCCAAAAACATTCAGTACTTC	CASSDRVLAKNIQYF
.	TRBV7-9	TRBJ1-1	.	TGTGCCAGCAGCTTGGAGGTTGAAGCTTTCTTT	CASSLEVEAFF
.	TRBV4-3	TRBJ1-3	.	TGCGCCAGCAGCCAAGATTGGTGGGGGGGCGGAAACACCATATATTTT	CASSQDWWGGGNTIYF
.	TRBV6-5	TRBJ2-1	TRBD2	TGTGCCAGCGCGACCGGGACTAGCGGGTCCGTTGAGCAGTTCTTC	CASATGTSGSVEQFF
.	TRBV5-1	TRBJ2-7	TRBD2	TGCGCCAGCAGCTCCATACCAACTAGCGGGAAGAAACCCGAGCAGTACTTC	CASSSIPTSGKKPEQYF
.	TRBV29-1	TRBJ2-3	.	TGCAGCGTTGCCACTATAACGGGCACAGATACGCAGTATTTT	CSVATITGTDTQYF
.	TRBV6-5	TRBJ2-7	TRBD1	TGTGCCAGCAGATCGGGGGCCGGGACAGGATACGAGCAGTACTTC	CASRSGAGTGYEQYF
.	TRBV6-5	TRBJ1-5	.	TGTGCCAGCAGCCATACAAGTAGCAATCAGCCCCAGCATTTT	CASSHTSSNQPQHF
.	TRBV20-1	TRBJ2-7	.	TGCAGTGCTATTACATTCTACGAGCAGTACTTC	CSAITFYEQYF
.	TRBV28	TRBJ2-7	TRBD2	TGTGCCAGCACACTAGCGGGAGCTAACGAGCAGTACTTC	CASTLAGANEQYF